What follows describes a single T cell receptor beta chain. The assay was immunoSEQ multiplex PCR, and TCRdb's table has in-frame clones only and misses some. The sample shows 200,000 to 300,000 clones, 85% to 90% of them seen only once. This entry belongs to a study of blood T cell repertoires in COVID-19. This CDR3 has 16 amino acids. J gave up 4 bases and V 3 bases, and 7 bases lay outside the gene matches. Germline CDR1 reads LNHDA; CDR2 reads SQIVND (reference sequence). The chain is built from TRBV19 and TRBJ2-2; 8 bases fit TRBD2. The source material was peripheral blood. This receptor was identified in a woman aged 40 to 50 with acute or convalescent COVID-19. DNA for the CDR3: TGTGCCAGTAGTATGTTTGGCGGGGGGACCACCGGGGAGCTGTTTTTT. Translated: CASSMFGGGTTGELFF.